This T cell receptor (beta chain) is drawn from a study of T cell responses to AZD1222 COVID-19 vaccine. Trimming stripped 2 bases from V and 10 bases from J, with 15 bases between. Germline CDR1 MNHEY, CDR2 SVGEGT. The CDR3 length is 14 residues. The assay was immunoSEQ multiplex PCR, and TCRdb's table has in-frame clones only and misses some. The sample comprises some 90,000 clones, 90% to 95% of which are singletons, and less than 5.5% rests with the top ten. This receptor was obtained from an adult in good health. The sample consisted of peripheral blood, taken on day 0 of MenACWY control vaccination. This sequence joins TRBV6-2 or TRBV6-3 and TRBJ1-5, with D maybe TRBD1 (5 bases). Here the CDR3 reads CASSYLVGGGPQHF. In nucleotides, the CDR3 is TGTGCCAGCAGTTACCTCGTCGGGGGGGGTCCCCAGCATTTT.